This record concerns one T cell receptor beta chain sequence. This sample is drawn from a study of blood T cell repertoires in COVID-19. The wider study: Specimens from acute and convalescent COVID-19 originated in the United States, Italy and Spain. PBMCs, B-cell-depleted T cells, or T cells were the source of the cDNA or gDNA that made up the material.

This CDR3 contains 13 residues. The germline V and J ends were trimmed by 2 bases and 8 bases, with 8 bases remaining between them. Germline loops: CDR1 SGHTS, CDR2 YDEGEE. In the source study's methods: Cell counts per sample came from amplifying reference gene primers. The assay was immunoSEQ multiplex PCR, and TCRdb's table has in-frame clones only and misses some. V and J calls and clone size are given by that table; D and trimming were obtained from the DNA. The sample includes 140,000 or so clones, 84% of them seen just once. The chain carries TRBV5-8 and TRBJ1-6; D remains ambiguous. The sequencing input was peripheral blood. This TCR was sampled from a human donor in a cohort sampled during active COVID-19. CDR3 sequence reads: CASSFKRDSPLHF. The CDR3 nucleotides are TGTGCCAGCAGCTTCAAGCGGGATTCACCCCTCCACTTT. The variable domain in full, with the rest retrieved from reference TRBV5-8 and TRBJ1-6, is EAGVTQSPTHLIKTRGQQATLRCSPISGHTSVYWYQQALGLGLQFLLWYDEGEERNRGNFPPRFSGRQFPNYSSELNVNALELEDSALYLCASSFKRDSPLHFGNGTRLTVT.